These 24 T cell receptor beta chains share one sample of origin, sequenced in a study of T-cell reconstitution after alpha-beta-depleted transplantation in children. Preparation of the TCRbeta library used unique molecular identifiers. TCRdb passed the PCR reads through MiXCR, listing each CDR3 protein once. The sample lists 580,000 or so distinct CDR3 sequences, 20% to 25% occurring once. Material: PBMCs, mostly from graft donor cells, obtained 360 days after TCRalphabeta/CD19-depleted stem cell transplant. The source is a boy under two years old who had a stem cell transplant for acute myeloid leukemia, so the T cells may come from the graft donor.

The chain links TRBV7-8 to TRBJ2-1; no firm D call. This CDR3 has 16 residues. The V end was cut by 10 bases, the J end by 4 bases, with 23 bases between. The germline V gene has CDR1 SGHVS and CDR2 FQNEAQ. The CDR3 bases are TGTGCCACCAAGAGAACCACAGTGCTTGGGTACAATGAGCAGTTCTTC. This sequence encodes CATKRTTVLGYNEQFF.

This clonotype was counted only a few times. The chain combines TRBV20-1 with TRBJ1-5, with 8 bases aligning to TRBD1. The germline V gene encodes CDR1 DFQATT and CDR2 SNEGSKA (reference sequence). There are 15 residues in the CDR3. V trimming: 6 bases; J trimming: 1 base; junction bases outside the gene matches: 8. CDR3 region: CSAKPTGGSNQPQHF. CDR3 DNA sequence: TGCAGTGCAAAACCAACAGGGGGAAGCAATCAGCCCCAGCATTTT.

The chain is built from TRBV11-2 and TRBJ2-1, with TRBD2 matching over 16 bases. J gave up 1 base and V 3 bases, and 9 bases lay outside the gene matches. CDR3 length: 20 amino acids. Germline V CDR1 and CDR2: SGHAT, FQNNGV. This CDR3 reads CASSFRGTSGGVLSYNEQFF. The DNA for the CDR3 is TGTGCCAGCAGCTTCCGCGGGACTAGCGGGGGGGTTCTGTCCTACAATGAGCAGTTCTTC.

Only a few counts were recorded for this clonotype. V is TRBV7-9 and J is TRBJ2-1; D is undetermined. V gave up 4 bases and J gave up 5 bases, with 21 bases separating them. The length of the CDR3 is 17 residues. CDR1 and CDR2 (germline): SEHNR, FQNEAQ (reference sequence). CDR3 DNA sequence: TGTGCCAGCAGCTCTCCGGCCACCAGAGGTTTGGACAATGAGCAGTTCTTC. Its protein product is CASSSPATRGLDNEQFF.

The sample holds a few counts of this clonotype. J is TRBJ2-5 and V is TRBV6-5, with 9 positions matching TRBD2. Germline CDR1 MNHEY, CDR2 SVGAGI. The CDR3 covers 15 residues. The V segment lost 1 base and the J segment 6 bases; nucleotides outside the gene matches: 6. CDR3 coding DNA: TGTGCCAGCAGTTACTTTAGCGGGGGTTTCAAGACCCAGTACTTC. Amino acid sequence: CASSYFSGGFKTQYF.

The chain recombines TRBV5-1 with TRBJ2-2; TRBD1 agrees at 8 bases. This CDR3 comprises 15 residues. In germline, CDR1 is SGHRS, CDR2 YFSETQ. V shed 2 bases and J 7 bases; nucleotides not matched to a gene: 7. The CDR3 loop is CASSFHRGKDGELFF. Here the CDR3 DNA reads TGCGCCAGCAGCTTCCACAGGGGGAAGGACGGGGAGCTGTTTTTT.

The chain carries TRBV20-1 and TRBJ1-4, with D possibly matching TRBD1 (5 bases). This CDR3 contains 15 residues. Per the germline V gene, CDR1 is DFQATT and CDR2 is SNEGSKA (reference sequence). V was pared by 1 base and J by 3 bases, with 12 bases between. The DNA of the CDR3 is TGCAGTGCTAGAGGAGCCGAAGGGGCTAATGAAAAACTGTTTTTT. Residues: CSARGAEGANEKLFF.

The V gene is TRBV5-1, the J gene TRBJ2-1; 9 nucleotides match TRBD2. CDR3 length equals 16 residues. J gave up 4 bases and V 0 bases, and 5 bases lay outside the gene matches. Germline CDR1 reads SGHRS; CDR2 reads YFSETQ. CDR3 residues: CASSLASGGLYNEQFF. In DNA form, the CDR3 reads TGCGCCAGCAGCTTGGCCAGCGGGGGGCTTTACAATGAGCAGTTCTTC.

The V and J genes are TRBV7-2 and TRBJ2-7, with D possibly matching TRBD2 (5 bases). This CDR3 is built from 14 residues. V was shortened by 1 base and J by 1 base, with 8 bases between the two germline ends. The V gene's germline CDR1 is SGHTA and CDR2 FQGNSA. DNA for the CDR3: TGTGCCAGCAGCTTAGAGAGCGGTTCCTACGAGCAGTACTTC. Translated, it gives CASSLESGSYEQYF.

This clonotype was seen repeatedly, ten times or more. The chain uses TRBV10-3 and TRBJ2-3, with D possibly being TRBD2 (6 bases). V was trimmed by 3 bases and J by 0 bases, leaving 16 bases between them. This CDR3 contains 17 residues. CDR1 is ENHRY, CDR2 SYGVKD, per germline. The CDR3 protein is CAISDPDRGYSTDTQYF. The CDR3 bases are TGTGCCATCAGTGACCCCGACCGGGGGTACAGCACAGATACGCAGTATTTT.

The chain combines TRBV11-1 with TRBJ2-6; 8 positions agree with TRBD1. The CDR3 extends over 19 amino acids. Germline assignment: CDR1 SGHAT and CDR2 FQDESV (reference sequence). V shed 2 bases, J shed 3 bases, and the junction held 12 bases outside the gene matches. CDR3 protein: CASSLFADRVSGGANVLTF. The DNA for the CDR3 is TGTGCCAGCAGCTTATTTGCGGACAGGGTATCAGGTGGGGCCAACGTCCTGACTTTC.

This chain connects TRBV21-1 to TRBJ2-7. TRBV21-1 is noted as a pseudogene. The CDR3 contains 12 residues. The CDR3 DNA follows: TGTGCCAGCAGCACGAGCTCCTACGAGCAGTACGTC. Translation: CASSTSSYEQYV.

In its sample, this clonotype was seen many times. J is TRBJ2-1 and V is TRBV12-3 or TRBV12-4, with a tentative D call TRBD1 (5 bases). The CDR3 has 14 amino acids. V shed 6 bases and J shed 4 bases, with 13 bases lying between them. CDR3 in DNA: TGTGCCAGCAGCCAGGGTTCCCCATACAATGAGCAGTTCTTC. Protein product: CASSQGSPYNEQFF.

In regard to this clonotype: It may be a read error: a sequence one base away is much more abundant. V gene TRBV13 combines with J gene TRBJ2-7, with D perhaps matching TRBD1 (6 bases). Germline lookup yields CDR1 PRHDT and CDR2 FYEKMQ (reference sequence). Trimming stripped 4 bases from V and 0 bases from J, with 10 bases between. The CDR3 has 14 amino acids. The CDR3 here is CASSSRDISYEQYV. CDR3 nucleotides: TGTGCCAGCAGCTCCCGGGACATCTCCTACGAGCAGTACGTC.

The genes are TRBV20-1 and TRBJ1-5; 8 positions match TRBD1. Trimming removed 3 bases from V and 2 bases from J; junction bases left unmatched: 9. Germline V gene sequence: CDR1 DFQATT, CDR2 SNEGSKA (reference sequence). This CDR3 is built from 16 residues. CDR3 nucleotides: TGCAGTGCTAGGACCCCCGGGACAGGCGGCAATCAGCCCCAGCATTTT. Its protein is CSARTPGTGGNQPQHF.

This clonotype was found a few times. V is TRBV5-6 and J is TRBJ2-7, with a weak D call TRBD2 (5 bases). The CDR3 runs 14 residues. Germline CDR1 is SGHDT and CDR2 is YYEEEE. Trimming left V 4 bases short and J 3 bases short, with 14 bases between. CDR3 residues: CASSTGGYYYEQYV. The CDR3 DNA reads as TGTGCCAGCAGCACCGGAGGCTATTACTACGAGCAGTACGTC.

This clonotype has a count of ten or more. The chain has TRBV5-1 and TRBJ2-1; D may be TRBD1 or TRBD2 (6 bases each). V lost 4 bases, J lost 5 bases, and 13 bases lay in between. The CDR3 runs 14 residues. CDR1 and CDR2 from the germline V gene are SGHRS and YFSETQ. The CDR3: CASSPTGGHNEQFF. In DNA, the CDR3 is TGCGCCAGCAGCCCGACCGGGGGCCACAATGAGCAGTTCTTC.

A single count supports this clonotype. The chain links TRBV19 to TRBJ2-7; 7 bases line up with TRBD1. Germline V lookup: CDR1 LNHDA, CDR2 SQIVND (reference sequence). The V and J ends lost 3 bases and 1 base, in that order; junction bases with no gene match: 6. CDR3 length: 15 residues. CDR3 sequence: CASSIETGWSYEQYF. CDR3 bases: TGTGCCAGTAGTATTGAGACAGGGTGGTCCTACGAGCAGTACTTC.

This clonotype showed up just once. The gene calls are TRBV6-2 or TRBV6-3 and TRBJ2-1; 11 bases match TRBD2. Germline V gene data show CDR1 as MNHEY and CDR2 as SVGEGT. J lost 2 bases, V lost 6 bases, and 3 bases had no gene match. The CDR3 extends over 15 amino acids. The chain's CDR3 is CASRPGLAAYNEQFF. The DNA for the CDR3 is TGTGCCAGCAGACCGGGACTAGCGGCCTACAATGAGCAGTTCTTC.

The rearrangement links TRBV20-1 to TRBJ2-7; TRBD1 agrees at 8 bases. The CDR3 has 20 amino acids. Per germline, CDR1 DFQATT and CDR2 SNEGSKA (reference sequence). Trimming at V came to 0 bases and at J to 4 bases, leaving 23 bases not matched to a gene. The DNA for the CDR3 is TGCAGTGCTAGAGATTATGCCTCAAACCGAGACAGGGGAACCGATTACGAGCAGTACTTC. It is translated as CSARDYASNRDRGTDYEQYF.

The V gene is TRBV7-6, the J gene TRBJ2-1; D not certain. The CDR3 runs 15 residues. Germline CDR1 and CDR2: SGHVS and FNYEAQ. The V end was cut by 2 bases, the J end by 7 bases, with 15 bases between. CDR3 region: CASSLRLNGMNEQFF. The DNA of the CDR3 is TGTGCCAGCAGCTTAAGGCTAAACGGAATGAATGAGCAGTTCTTC.

This clonotype was detected ten times or more. V is TRBV4-2 and J is TRBJ2-5, with a tentative D call TRBD2 (6 bases). The V gene's germline CDR1 is LGHNA and CDR2 YNFKEQ. CDR3 length equals 12 residues. V was trimmed by 5 bases and J by 3 bases, leaving 7 bases between them. The CDR3 here is CASSGTEETQYF. The CDR3 DNA follows: TGTGCCAGCAGCGGGACTGAAGAGACCCAGTACTTC.

The chain links TRBV7-2 to TRBJ2-5; TRBD2 is a possible D gene (6 bases). The CDR3 has 15 residues. Germline V gene sequence: CDR1 SGHTA, CDR2 FQGNSA. V was clipped by 1 base and J by 2 bases, with 11 bases between them. The CDR3 DNA follows: TGTGCCAGCAGCTTAGGCGGGGCAGGACAAGAGACCCAGTACTTC. Protein: CASSLGGAGQETQYF.

The chain links TRBV20-1 to TRBJ2-5; 9 nucleotides align to TRBD1. V dropped 0 bases and J dropped 4; count of bases not matched to a gene: 15. CDR1 and CDR2 (germline): DFQATT, SNEGSKA (reference sequence). This CDR3 is 18 amino acids long. CDR3 bases: TGCAGTGCTAGAGATCAGTTCCCTGCGGGACAGGGTGTAGAGACCCAGTACTTC. It translates to CSARDQFPAGQGVETQYF.